One and the same sample provided the 23 T cell receptor beta chains below, sequenced in a study of early T cells in non-severe SARS-CoV-2 infection. MiXCR, applied by TCRdb to the 5' RACE reads, yields one record per CDR3 protein. Counted here are some 90,000 distinct CDR3 sequences, about 15% occurring once; the ten biggest clones make up about 5.5%. The source material was whole blood. The receptors derive from an adult who was a healthcare worker with PCR-confirmed SARS-CoV-2 infection or an uninfected control (not recorded which).

This clonotype has ten or more counts. The V call is TRBV29-1, the J call TRBJ2-3; 7 bases fit TRBD2. Germline CDR1 and CDR2: SQVTM and ANQGSEA. Trimming cost V 4 bases and J 6 bases; bases outside gene matches: 10. The CDR3 consists of 14 residues. CDR3 sequence (DNA): TGCAGCGTTGGTAGTGCGGGAGCGAGGGATACGCAGTATTTT. Translated: CSVGSAGARDTQYF.

The chain couples TRBV19 to TRBJ2-7; D is possibly TRBD1 (5 bases). V dropped 5 bases and J dropped 0 bases, with 8 bases sitting between them. This CDR3 has 13 residues. Germline V gives CDR1 LNHDA, CDR2 SQIVND (reference sequence). CDR3 residues: CASSATDSYEQYF. CDR3 coding DNA: TGTGCCAGTAGTGCGACAGACTCCTACGAGCAGTACTTC.

This clonotype has just a few counts. The chain employs TRBV24-1 and TRBJ2-7; 11 nucleotides agree with TRBD2. CDR3 size: 15 residues. The junction had 4 bases not matched to a gene; V was cut back by 3 bases and J by 4 bases. Germline loops: CDR1 KGHDR, CDR2 SFDVKD. This CDR3 is CATSDGSSGRYEQYF. The DNA for the CDR3 is TGTGCCACCAGTGATGGGTCTAGCGGGAGGTACGAGCAGTACTTC.

CDR3: CASRPDRGSGNTIYF. The CDR3 nucleotides read TGTGCCAGCAGGCCCGACAGGGGATCTGGAAACACCATATATTTT. The rearrangement links TRBV28 to TRBJ1-3, with 8 bases identical to TRBD1. With V trimmed by 6 bases and J by 1 base, 5 bases remained unmatched. Germline V gene sequence: CDR1 MDHEN, CDR2 SYDVKM. This CDR3 contains 15 residues.

This clonotype was seen more than once but under ten times. This chain's CDR3 is CASSLAGLRASGVAQYF. The CDR3 nucleotides are TGTGCCAGCAGTTTAGCCGGACTCCGGGCGAGCGGTGTCGCGCAGTATTTT. The rearrangement uses TRBV12-3 or TRBV12-4 and TRBJ2-3; possible D gene TRBD2, 5 bases. The CDR3 length is 17 residues. V dropped 0 bases and J dropped 10 bases, with 23 bases sitting between them.

This clonotype was observed many times. The genes are TRBV29-1 and TRBJ2-6; D is undetermined. Germline CDR1 SQVTM, CDR2 ANQGSEA. The CDR3 is 13 amino acids. V was cut by 7 bases and J by 0 bases, with 7 bases left in between. The DNA of the CDR3 is TGCAGCGCCGGAAGCTCTGGGGCCAACGTCCTGACTTTC. Protein product: CSAGSSGANVLTF. Complete variable domain (other parts from reference TRBV29-1 and TRBJ2-6): SAVISQKPSRDICQRGTSLTIQCQVDSQVTMMFWYRQQPGQSLTLIATANQGSEATYESGFVIDKFPISRPNLTFSTLTVSNMSPEDSSIYLCSAGSSGANVLTFGAGSRLTVL.

This clonotype has at least ten counts. This chain uses TRBV5-7 with TRBJ2-1, with 8 bases aligning to TRBD2. TRBV5-7 is labeled an ORF, and its function is uncertain. V lost 4 bases to trimming and J lost 0 bases; unmatched junction nucleotides: 9. CDR3 size: 17 residues. This CDR3 reads CASSGISGRGSYNEQFF. For the CDR3, the DNA is TGTGCCAGCAGCGGGATAAGCGGGAGAGGCTCCTACAATGAGCAGTTCTTC.

The V and J genes are TRBV20-1 and TRBJ2-3; perhaps TRBD1 as D (5 bases). The germline V and J ends were trimmed by 6 bases and 5 bases, with 24 bases remaining between them. In germline, CDR1 is DFQATT, CDR2 SNEGSKA (reference sequence). The CDR3 is 16 amino acids. The CDR3, as DNA: TGCAGTGCCCAAACCCGGCAGGGTAGGAGTCAAGATACGCAGTATTTT. Residues: CSAQTRQGRSQDTQYF.

This clonotype was picked up a small number of times. V and J are TRBV10-1 and TRBJ1-1; D ambiguous. The V end was cut by 8 bases, the J end by 8 bases, with 24 bases between. CDR3 length: 15 amino acids. Per the germline V gene, CDR1 is WNHNN and CDR2 is SYGVQD (reference sequence). CDR3 loop: CASVGVPHTRFEAFF. The CDR3 region has the DNA TGCGCCAGCGTTGGGGTCCCCCACACGAGGTTCGAAGCTTTCTTT.

The table lists this clonotype with many counts. V gene TRBV30 combines with J gene TRBJ2-5; D gene unclear. The CDR3 totals 13 residues. Germline loops: CDR1 GTSNPN, CDR2 SVGIG (reference sequence). V gave up 1 base and J gave up 1 base, with 7 bases separating them. The CDR3 reads CAWSAPSQETQYF. The CDR3 region has the DNA TGTGCCTGGAGTGCCCCCTCCCAAGAGACCCAGTACTTC. Full variable domain (rest looked up from reference TRBV30 and TRBJ2-5): SQTIHQWPATLVQPVGSPLSLECTVEGTSNPNLYWYRQAAGRGLQLLFYSVGIGQISSEVPQNLSASRPQDRQFILSSKKLLLSDSGFYLCAWSAPSQETQYFGPGTRLLVL.

The rearrangement joins TRBV12-3 or TRBV12-4 to TRBJ2-7; D may be TRBD2 (5 bases). The CDR3 is 13 residues long. Trimming removed 7 bases at V and 3 bases at J, with 13 bases between. The CDR3 DNA follows: TGTGCCAGCACCCCCGCGGGCAGCTACGAGCAGTACTTC. Protein: CASTPAGSYEQYF.

Ten or more counts support this clonotype. V usage is TRBV28 and J usage is TRBJ2-7; D might be TRBD1 or TRBD2, each matching 7 bases. Trimming stripped 3 bases from V and 2 bases from J, with 11 bases between. Germline V gene data show CDR1 as MDHEN and CDR2 as SYDVKM. The CDR3 contains 14 residues. The CDR3 is CASSLGGTAYEQYF. The CDR3 nucleotides are TGTGCCAGCAGTTTGGGAGGGACAGCCTACGAGCAGTACTTC.

This clonotype has ten or more counts. The V gene is TRBV12-3 or TRBV12-4, the J gene TRBJ2-7; no definite D call. V lost 0 bases to trimming and J lost 3 bases, with 3 bases between them. The CDR3 covers 12 residues. In DNA, the CDR3 is TGTGCCAGCAGTTTAGCCAACTACGAGCAGTACTTC. Translated: CASSLANYEQYF.

This clonotype was seen ten or more times. CDR3 in amino acids: CASIGGDSYEQYF. The CDR3 nucleotides are TGTGCCAGCATTGGGGGAGATTCCTACGAGCAGTACTTC. This sequence joins TRBV2 and TRBJ2-7; D tentatively fits TRBD1 or TRBD2 (5 bases each). V was cut by 7 bases and J by 1 base, with 11 bases left in between. CDR1 is SNHLY, CDR2 FYNNEI, per germline. This CDR3 region has 13 residues.

Only a few counts were recorded for this clonotype. The chain combines TRBV24-1 with TRBJ2-3; D may be TRBD1 (7 bases). Germline V CDR1 and CDR2: KGHDR, SFDVKD. Trimming shortened V by 6 bases and J by 5 bases, and 17 bases separated the two germline ends. The CDR3 length is 15 residues. CDR3 sequence (DNA): TGTGCCACCAGTCGACAGGGTCAGGGGGGAGATACGCAGTATTTT. It codes for CATSRQGQGGDTQYF.

The chain combines TRBV5-1 with TRBJ2-3; no firm D call. Germline loops: CDR1 SGHRS, CDR2 YFSETQ. Trimming stripped 2 bases from V and 4 bases from J, with 8 bases between. The CDR3 has 13 amino acids. CDR3 nucleotide sequence: TGCGCCAGCAGCTTTGACTGGGCAGATACGCAGTATTTT. Translating gives CASSFDWADTQYF.

The chain carries TRBV3-1 and TRBJ1-3; D is undetermined. Trimming stripped 0 bases from V and 0 bases from J, with 6 bases between. The CDR3 is 15 residues long. CDR1 LGHDT and CDR2 YNNKEL come from the germline V gene (reference sequence). The CDR3 DNA reads TGTGCCAGCAGCCAAGACATTTACTCTGGAAACACCATATATTTT. Its translation is CASSQDIYSGNTIYF.

V gene TRBV11-2 combines with J gene TRBJ1-6; D is unresolved. CDR1 and CDR2 (germline): SGHAT, FQNNGV. V gave up 8 bases and J gave up 0 bases, with 5 bases separating them. The CDR3 has 13 residues. CDR3 coding DNA: TGTGCCAGCGTTCCCTCCTATAATTCACCCCTCCACTTT. This gives the protein CASVPSYNSPLHF.

This clonotype was detected only a few times. This chain uses TRBV28 with TRBJ2-1; TRBD1 is a possible D gene (5 bases). Per germline, CDR1 MDHEN and CDR2 SYDVKM. Trimming cost V 5 bases and J 14 bases, with 13 bases left between them. The CDR3 covers 11 residues. CDR3 nucleotides: TGTGCCAGCAGTGCCCGTATAGGGGAGTTCTTC. Amino acids: CASSARIGEFF.

This clonotype was seen a handful of times. This chain links TRBV12-3 or TRBV12-4 with TRBJ2-6; maybe TRBD2 (5 bases). Trimming cost V 5 bases and J 4 bases, with 12 bases left between them. This CDR3 contains 15 residues. The CDR3 sequence is CASSPRGSGANVLTF. The CDR3 DNA is TGTGCCAGCAGTCCTCGAGGGTCCGGGGCCAACGTCCTGACTTTC.

The rearrangement links TRBV29-1 to TRBJ1-3, with D perhaps matching TRBD1 (5 bases). This CDR3 is built from 14 residues. V was trimmed by 6 bases and J by 0 bases, leaving 12 bases between them. CDR1 SQVTM and CDR2 ANQGSEA come from the germline V gene. The CDR3 protein is CSVKRQTSGNTIYF. The CDR3, as DNA: TGCAGCGTGAAACGACAGACCTCTGGAAACACCATATATTTT.

In its sample, this clonotype was seen a few times. This chain joins TRBV6-6 and TRBJ2-5; 7 nucleotides match TRBD2. V gave up 5 bases and J gave up 7 bases; unmatched junction bases: 10. Germline V CDR1 and CDR2: MNHNY, SVGAGI (reference sequence). The CDR3 covers 14 residues. The CDR3 region is CASSRASGTGTQYF. The CDR3 coding sequence is TGTGCCAGCAGTCGTGCTAGCGGAACGGGGACCCAGTACTTC.

This sequence joins TRBV11-2 and TRBJ2-7, with 8 bases fitting TRBD1. The CDR3 covers 14 residues. Germline V gene sequence: CDR1 SGHAT, CDR2 FQNNGV. V dropped 0 bases and J dropped 6; count of bases not matched to a gene: 4. CDR3 sequence reads: CASSLDQGAGEQYF. The CDR3 coding sequence is TGTGCCAGCAGCTTAGACCAGGGGGCTGGCGAGCAGTACTTC.